Listed below are T cell receptor beta chains from one sample, sequenced in a study of OX40 agonist ivuxolimab in advanced cancers. The protocol was immunoSEQ multiplex PCR, while the TCRdb copy is restricted to in-frame clones and leaves out a portion. The sample comprises around 59,000 clones, approximately 86% of which are singletons, and roughly 0.99% rests with the top ten. Specimen: CD4+ or CD8+ T cells sorted from blood, collected in a trial of the OX40 agonist ivuxolimab. These TCRs come from an adult with an advanced solid tumor such as melanoma, head and neck, liver or kidney cancer. Both conserved end residues are part of each CDR3. D genes are given only for firm matches. A row's size may be missing; if present it is once, few, many or a size class.

v_call: TRBV19
j_call: TRBJ2-2
d_call: .
clone_size: .
cdr3_aa: CASRVGKRVAGELFF
cdr3_nt: TGTGCCAGTAGGGTGGGGAAACGGGTGGCCGGGGAGCTGTTTTTT

v_call: TRBV28
j_call: TRBJ2-3
d_call: TRBD2
clone_size: .
cdr3_aa: CASSLSGRELNTQYF
cdr3_nt: TGTGCCAGCAGTCTTAGCGGGAGGGAGTTAAATACGCAGTATTTT

v_call: TRBV18
j_call: TRBJ1-2
d_call: .
clone_size: .
cdr3_aa: CASSPEGSYGYTF
cdr3_nt: TGTGCCAGCTCACCAGAGGGCAGTTATGGCTACACCTTC

v_call: TRBV4-3
j_call: TRBJ2-7
d_call: .
clone_size: .
cdr3_aa: CASSQALLTYEQYF
cdr3_nt: TGCGCCAGCAGCCAAGCTCTACTTACCTACGAGCAGTACTTC

v_call: TRBV29-1
j_call: TRBJ2-2
d_call: TRBD1
clone_size: .
cdr3_aa: CSVDGTGTGELFF
cdr3_nt: TGCAGCGTGGACGGGACAGGCACCGGGGAGCTGTTTTTT

v_call: TRBV5-1
j_call: TRBJ2-2
d_call: TRBD2
clone_size: .
cdr3_aa: CASSLISGRNTGELFF
cdr3_nt: TGCGCCAGCAGCTTAATTAGCGGGAGGAACACCGGGGAGCTGTTTTTT

v_call: TRBV7-2
j_call: TRBJ2-7
d_call: TRBD1
clone_size: .
cdr3_aa: CASSHSPGTGYEQYF
cdr3_nt: TGTGCCAGCAGCCACAGTCCCGGGACAGGGTACGAGCAGTACTTC

v_call: TRBV19
j_call: TRBJ2-7
d_call: TRBD2
clone_size: .
cdr3_aa: CASSTVGLAGVEQYF
cdr3_nt: TGTGCCAGTAGCACTGTTGGACTAGCGGGAGTCGAGCAGTACTTC

v_call: TRBV5-8
j_call: TRBJ1-1
d_call: .
clone_size: once
cdr3_aa: CASSFLDTHRIAFF
cdr3_nt: TGTGCCAGCAGCTTCCTGGACACACACCGGATAGCTTTCTTT

v_call: TRBV15
j_call: TRBJ2-2
d_call: TRBD1
clone_size: .
cdr3_aa: CATSRDFPDRGTGELFF
cdr3_nt: TGTGCCACCAGCAGAGATTTTCCAGACAGGGGCACCGGGGAGCTGTTTTTT

v_call: TRBV27
j_call: TRBJ2-6
d_call: .
clone_size: .
cdr3_aa: CASSLFSGAAGANVLTF
cdr3_nt: TGTGCCAGCAGTTTATTTTCAGGGGCTGCTGGGGCCAACGTCCTGACTTTC

v_call: TRBV19
j_call: TRBJ2-1
d_call: TRBD1
clone_size: .
cdr3_aa: CASNRGTGPKISVDNEQFF
cdr3_nt: TGTGCCAGTAACAGGGGGACGGGACCGAAAATATCTGTCGACAATGAGCAGTTCTTC

v_call: TRBV29-1
j_call: TRBJ2-7
d_call: .
clone_size: .
cdr3_aa: CSALLGPGNVYF
cdr3_nt: TGCAGCGCCCTACTGGGACCGGGGAATGTGTACTTC

v_call: TRBV27
j_call: TRBJ2-2
d_call: .
clone_size: .
cdr3_aa: CASSFRGDEGELFF
cdr3_nt: TGTGCCAGCAGTTTCAGAGGGGATGAGGGGGAGCTGTTTTTT

v_call: TRBV6-5
j_call: TRBJ1-5
d_call: .
clone_size: few
cdr3_aa: CASSYPVYSNQPQHF
cdr3_nt: TGTGCCAGCAGTTACCCAGTCTATAGCAATCAGCCCCAGCATTTT

v_call: TRBV2
j_call: TRBJ1-2
d_call: .
clone_size: .
cdr3_aa: CASSDQGTYGYTF
cdr3_nt: TGTGCCAGCAGTGACCAGGGTACCTATGGCTACACCTTC

v_call: TRBV28
j_call: TRBJ1-2
d_call: .
clone_size: few
cdr3_aa: CASSASGFGYGYTF
cdr3_nt: TGTGCCAGCAGTGCCTCAGGATTCGGCTATGGCTACACCTTC

v_call: TRBV7-9
j_call: TRBJ2-5
d_call: .
clone_size: .
cdr3_aa: CASSSEGETQYF
cdr3_nt: TGTGCCAGCAGCTCTGAGGGGGAGACCCAGTACTTC

v_call: TRBV28
j_call: TRBJ2-3
d_call: TRBD2
clone_size: .
cdr3_aa: CASSLLAGGTDTQYF
cdr3_nt: TGTGCCAGCAGTTTACTGGCGGGGGGCACAGATACGCAGTATTTT

v_call: TRBV28
j_call: TRBJ2-2
d_call: TRBD1
clone_size: .
cdr3_aa: CASSSAGTGIGGELFF
cdr3_nt: TGTGCCAGCAGTTCGGCCGGGACAGGGATCGGCGGGGAGCTGTTTTTT

v_call: TRBV5-1
j_call: TRBJ2-3
d_call: .
clone_size: .
cdr3_aa: CASSFSGSYSPYF
cdr3_nt: TGCGCCAGCAGCTTCTCCGGGTCTTACAGCCCGTATTTT

v_call: TRBV15
j_call: TRBJ2-5
d_call: TRBD1
clone_size: .
cdr3_aa: CATGDRGAQYF
cdr3_nt: TGTGCCACCGGGGACAGGGGGGCCCAGTACTTC

v_call: TRBV7-2
j_call: TRBJ2-7
d_call: TRBD1
clone_size: .
cdr3_aa: CASSTKTGRAYEQYF
cdr3_nt: TGTGCCAGCAGCACCAAGACAGGGCGAGCCTACGAGCAGTACTTC

v_call: TRBV6-6
j_call: TRBJ1-3
d_call: .
clone_size: .
cdr3_aa: CASSHLSGNTIYF
cdr3_nt: TGTGCCAGCAGTCACCTCTCTGGAAACACCATATATTTT

v_call: TRBV5-4
j_call: TRBJ2-5
d_call: TRBD1
clone_size: .
cdr3_aa: CASSSGQVETQYF
cdr3_nt: TGTGCCAGCAGCTCGGGACAGGTAGAGACCCAGTACTTC

v_call: TRBV6-5
j_call: TRBJ2-2
d_call: .
clone_size: .
cdr3_aa: CASSYYQEGWTEELFF
cdr3_nt: TGTGCCAGCAGTTACTATCAGGAAGGATGGACCGAGGAGCTGTTTTTT

v_call: TRBV27
j_call: TRBJ2-3
d_call: TRBD1
clone_size: .
cdr3_aa: CAISSGTGRDTQYF
cdr3_nt: TGTGCCATTTCATCCGGGACAGGGCGAGATACGCAGTATTTT

v_call: TRBV4-3
j_call: TRBJ2-7
d_call: TRBD2
clone_size: .
cdr3_aa: CASSQGFGSGFYEQYF
cdr3_nt: TGCGCCAGCAGCCAAGGCTTCGGTAGCGGGTTCTACGAGCAGTACTTC

v_call: TRBV7-2
j_call: TRBJ2-7
d_call: TRBD2
clone_size: few
cdr3_aa: CASSLGLAVYEQYF
cdr3_nt: TGTGCCAGCAGCCTGGGACTAGCGGTCTACGAGCAGTACTTC

v_call: TRBV5-4
j_call: TRBJ2-5
d_call: .
clone_size: .
cdr3_aa: CASSLARETQYF
cdr3_nt: TGTGCCAGCAGCTTAGCCAGAGAGACCCAGTACTTC

v_call: TRBV19
j_call: TRBJ1-3
d_call: TRBD1
clone_size: .
cdr3_aa: CASNGDRGLGNTIYF
cdr3_nt: TGTGCCAGTAACGGTGACAGGGGGCTCGGAAACACCATATATTTT

v_call: TRBV27
j_call: TRBJ2-3
d_call: .
clone_size: once
cdr3_aa: CASRPEPTDTQYF
cdr3_nt: TGTGCCAGCAGGCCGGAACCAACAGATACGCAGTATTTT

v_call: TRBV19
j_call: TRBJ2-5
d_call: TRBD2
clone_size: .
cdr3_aa: CASSIPGLAGGGETQYF
cdr3_nt: TGTGCCAGTAGTATTCCGGGACTAGCGGGAGGTGGAGAGACCCAGTACTTC

v_call: TRBV18
j_call: TRBJ1-3
d_call: .
clone_size: once
cdr3_aa: CASSPPNRDTSSGNTIYF
cdr3_nt: TGTGCCAGCTCACCCCCTAACCGGGACACTAGCTCTGGAAACACCATATATTTT

v_call: TRBV7-2
j_call: TRBJ1-1
d_call: TRBD1
clone_size: .
cdr3_aa: CASSPSLLDRGGNTEAFF
cdr3_nt: TGTGCCAGCAGCCCTAGTTTGTTGGACAGGGGGGGAAACACTGAAGCTTTCTTT

v_call: TRBV19
j_call: TRBJ2-7
d_call: TRBD2
clone_size: .
cdr3_aa: CASSVRLAGNYEQYF
cdr3_nt: TGTGCCAGTAGTGTTCGACTAGCGGGGAACTACGAGCAGTACTTC

v_call: TRBV11-3
j_call: TRBJ1-1
d_call: .
clone_size: .
cdr3_aa: CASSLDPGSTEAFF
cdr3_nt: TGTGCCAGCAGCTTAGATCCAGGGAGCACTGAAGCTTTCTTT

v_call: TRBV7-2
j_call: TRBJ2-7
d_call: TRBD2
clone_size: .
cdr3_aa: CASSPSGSSYEQYF
cdr3_nt: TGTGCCAGCAGCCCTAGCGGGAGTTCTTACGAGCAGTACTTC

v_call: TRBV11-1
j_call: TRBJ2-7
d_call: TRBD1
clone_size: .
cdr3_aa: CASSLGVGQALYEQYF
cdr3_nt: TGTGCCAGCAGCTTGGGGGTTGGACAGGCTCTCTACGAGCAGTACTTC

v_call: TRBV28
j_call: TRBJ1-1
d_call: .
clone_size: .
cdr3_aa: CASSFNYGAFF
cdr3_nt: TGTGCCAGCAGTTTTAACTACGGAGCTTTCTTT

v_call: TRBV7-8
j_call: TRBJ2-3
d_call: .
clone_size: once
cdr3_aa: CASSLQGPTDTQYF
cdr3_nt: TGTGCCAGCAGCTTACAGGGTCCCACAGATACGCAGTATTTT

v_call: TRBV18
j_call: TRBJ2-2
d_call: .
clone_size: .
cdr3_aa: CASSPQVPDAANTGELFF
cdr3_nt: TGTGCCAGCTCACCTCAGGTTCCGGACGCCGCGAACACCGGGGAGCTGTTTTTT